This entry lists 12 T cell receptor beta chains sequenced from one sample in a study of regulatory dendritic cells for organ transplantation. Sorted T cells were CFSE-labeled and cultured five to six days with allogeneic regulatory or mature dendritic cells at 1:10. Sequencing was performed with immunoSEQ multiplex PCR; in TCRdb, only in-frame clones are kept and a portion is missing. This table has about 20,000 clones, roughly 85% appearing once. Their recognized antigens are unknown. Source material: naive CD4+ T cells from blood cultured with regulatory dendritic cells. Subset described: CD45RA+ naive T cells. The receptors originated from a human donor in good health.

This chain uses TRBV6-6 with TRBJ2-7; D possibly corresponds to TRBD1 (5 bases). CDR1 is MNHNY, CDR2 SVGAGI, per germline (reference sequence). The CDR3 runs to 11 residues. With 4 bases removed from V and 10 bases from J, the gap between germline ends came to 11 bases. Here the CDR3 reads CASSSTVIQYF. For the CDR3, the DNA is TGTGCCAGCAGTTCGACAGTTATCCAGTACTTC.

This chain uses TRBV12-5 with TRBJ1-6, with D uncertain. The CDR3 loop spans 18 amino acids. The germline V and J ends were trimmed by 1 base and 0 bases, with 13 bases remaining between them. The germline CDR1 and CDR2 sequences are LGHNT and FRNRAP. The DNA of the CDR3 is TGTGCTAGTGGTTTGGCGCAGCGTAGAAGCTCCTATAATTCACCCCTCCACTTT. Translation gives CASGLAQRRSSYNSPLHF. The full variable domain, with the rest looked up from reference TRBV12-5 and TRBJ1-6, is DARVTQTPRHKVTEMGQEVTMRCQPILGHNTVFWYRQTMMQGLELLAYFRNRAPLDDSGMPKDRFSAEMPDATLATLKIQPSEPRDSAVYFCASGLAQRRSSYNSPLHFGNGTRLTVT.

V gene TRBV11-3 combines with J gene TRBJ2-2; D possibly corresponds to TRBD2 (7 bases). Between the trimmed V and J ends, which lost 5 bases and 7 bases, there was a span of 17 bases. The CDR3 length is 15 residues. Looked up from germline, CDR1 is SGHNT and CDR2 is YENEEA. The CDR3 is CASSPWRGGNGELFF. The CDR3 DNA sequence: TGTGCCAGCAGCCCTTGGAGGGGGGGAAACGGGGAGCTGTTTTTT.

This clone has a single count. The chain has TRBV18 and TRBJ2-5; 7 bases agree with TRBD1. This CDR3 is built from 14 residues. Trimming removed 6 bases from V and 3 bases from J; junction bases left unmatched: 7. Germline CDR1 is KGHSH and CDR2 is LQKENI. The CDR3 is CASSPRTGEETQYF. Here the CDR3 DNA reads TGTGCCAGCTCGCCCAGAACAGGGGAAGAGACCCAGTACTTC.

The J gene is TRBJ2-3, the V gene TRBV11-2, with D maybe TRBD1 (6 bases). This CDR3 has 15 amino acids. Germline V CDR1 and CDR2: SGHAT, FQNNGV. Trimming left V 3 bases short and J 4 bases short, with 14 bases between. The CDR3 DNA sequence: TGTGCCAGCAGCTTTTTCGGCCAGGGGCCAGATACGCAGTATTTT. Protein product: CASSFFGQGPDTQYF.

This chain uses TRBV30 with TRBJ1-2, with 7 positions matching TRBD1. The length of the CDR3 is 16 residues. Germline trimming cut 1 base from V and 3 bases from J; bases unmatched to any gene: 11. The germline V gene has CDR1 GTSNPN and CDR2 SVGIG (reference sequence). CDR3 loop: CAWSAPPTGTDYGYTF. The CDR3 DNA is TGTGCCTGGAGTGCTCCCCCGACAGGGACTGACTATGGCTACACCTTC.

The chain links TRBV6-1 to TRBJ2-1; maybe TRBD2 (5 bases). V was clipped by 4 bases and J by 0 bases, with 13 bases between them. Germline values: CDR1 MNHNS, CDR2 SASEGT. This CDR3 region has 16 residues. DNA of the CDR3: TGTGCCAGCAGTGGAACACTAGTCACCTCCTACAATGAGCAGTTCTTC. It specifies CASSGTLVTSYNEQFF.

This rearrangement joins TRBV18 to TRBJ1-1; perhaps TRBD1 as D (5 bases). This CDR3 region has 12 residues. Germline V gives CDR1 KGHSH, CDR2 LQKENI. The V and J ends lost 1 base and 7 bases respectively, with 7 bases between them. The CDR3 region has the DNA TGTGCCAGCTCACCACTGGGGCGTGAAGCTTTCTTT. This encodes CASSPLGREAFF.

The chain uses TRBV11-3 and TRBJ2-1, with TRBD2 matching over 9 bases. Germline trimming cut 5 bases from V and 4 bases from J; bases unmatched to any gene: 9. The CDR3 is 16 amino acids. From germline, CDR1 is SGHNT and CDR2 YENEEA. Written as DNA, the CDR3 is TGTGCCAGCAGCAAGCAGGGACTAGCTGAATACAATGAGCAGTTCTTC. It yields the protein CASSKQGLAEYNEQFF.

This chain connects TRBV16 to TRBJ2-5, with 7 bases identical to TRBD1. The CDR3 totals 17 residues. V was clipped by 0 bases and J by 8 bases; unmatched bases: 15. Germline loops: CDR1 KGHSY, CDR2 FQNENV. The CDR3 DNA sequence: TGTGCCAGCAGCCAATCTCCCCCCGGACACTGGGACAGAACCCAGTACTTC. It specifies CASSQSPPGHWDRTQYF.

The chain couples TRBV6-5 to TRBJ2-7; D may be TRBD1 (6 bases). The CDR3 runs to 13 residues. With 5 bases removed from V and 3 bases from J, the gap between germline ends came to 11 bases. Germline CDR1 reads MNHEY; CDR2 reads SVGAGI. The CDR3 bases are TGTGCCAGCAGTCGTACAGGGAGCTACGAGCAGTACTTC. Its translation is CASSRTGSYEQYF.

This chain uses TRBV15 with TRBJ2-5, with a tentative D call TRBD1 (5 bases). The end of the DNA fits TRBJ2-7 better, so the J call may be wrong. Germline V gives CDR1 LNHNV, CDR2 YYDKDF (reference sequence). This CDR3 is 21 amino acids long. CDR3 sequence: CATSRDPGRQLSPQGSYEQYF. In DNA, the CDR3 is TGTGCCACCAGCAGAGATCCGGGTCGACAGCTAAGTCCTCAGGGCTCCTACGAGCAGTACTTC.